Below, one T cell receptor (beta chain) is given with its context. The data belong to a study of blood T cell repertoires in COVID-19. Looking at the study overall: The study drew acute and convalescent COVID-19 samples from the United States, Italy and Spain.

CDR1 and CDR2 from the germline V gene are KGHSH and LQKENI. The V and J ends lost 3 bases and 3 bases, in that order; junction bases with no gene match: 4. The CDR3 has 15 residues. Per the study methods: How many nucleated cells were present was estimated from reference gene primer amplification. Clones were read by immunoSEQ multiplex PCR, and TCRdb kept only the in-frame ones, dropping some. For V, J and clone size, that table is used; D and trimming come from the DNA. The profile shows tens of thousands of clones, roughly 87% of them singletons. The sample comprised peripheral blood. This chain joins TRBV18 and TRBJ2-3, with 9 bases aligning to TRBD1. This clonotype originated in a man aged 50 to 60 with acute or convalescent COVID-19. DNA for the CDR3: TGTGCCAGCTCACCCGGGACAGGGCCGACAGATACGCAGTATTTT. Translated: CASSPGTGPTDTQYF.